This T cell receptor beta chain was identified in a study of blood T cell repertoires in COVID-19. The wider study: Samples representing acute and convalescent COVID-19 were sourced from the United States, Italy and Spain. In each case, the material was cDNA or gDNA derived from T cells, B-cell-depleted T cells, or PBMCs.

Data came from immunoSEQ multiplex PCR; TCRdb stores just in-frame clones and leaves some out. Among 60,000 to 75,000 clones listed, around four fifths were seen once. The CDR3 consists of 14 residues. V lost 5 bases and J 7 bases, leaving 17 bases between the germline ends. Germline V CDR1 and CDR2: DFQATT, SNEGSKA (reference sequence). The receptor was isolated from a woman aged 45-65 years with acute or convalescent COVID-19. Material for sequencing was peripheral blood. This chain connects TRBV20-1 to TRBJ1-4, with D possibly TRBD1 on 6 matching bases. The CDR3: CSAREGGVGEKLFF. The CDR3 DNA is TGCAGTGCTCGTGAAGGGGGGGTTGGTGAAAAACTGTTTTTT.